The next 26 T cell receptor beta chains were all read from a single sample in a study of blood T cell repertoires in COVID-19 (dated by TCRdb to 2018 to 2020). Library method: the immunoSEQ multiplex PCR assay. Imported from immuneACCESS, the table was reduced by TCRdb to in-frame sequences with V and J called. These copies leave out some clones; in studies compared against another copy, an unresolved V gene accounts for under half, and the cause of the remainder is not known. Present in this sample are about 140,000 clones, under 85% of which were seen just once. 1.5% to 2% of the sample is held by the ten biggest clonotypes. The specimen sequenced was peripheral blood. Receptor source: a human donor in a cohort sampled during active COVID-19.

As DNA, the CDR3 is TGTGCCAGCTCACCACCGGGGCTAGCGGGAGGTAATGAGCAGTTCTTC. Residues: CASSPPGLAGGNEQFF. This chain connects TRBV18 to TRBJ2-1; 11 nucleotides agree with TRBD2. With V trimmed by 0 bases and J by 7 bases, 5 bases remained unmatched. Germline V CDR1 and CDR2: KGHSH, LQKENI. CDR3 length: 16 residues.

The rearrangement joins TRBV5-1 to TRBJ2-5, with 7 bases matching TRBD2. Germline-derived CDR1 and CDR2 are SGHRS and YFSETQ. V shed 6 bases and J 4 bases; nucleotides not matched to a gene: 18. This CDR3 spans 17 amino acids. The CDR3, as DNA: TGCGCCAGCAACCCGGGGGGAGCTTCTATCCGAAGAGAGACCCAGTACTTC. This encodes CASNPGGASIRRETQYF.

This chain joins TRBV28 and TRBJ2-1, with D uncertain. This CDR3 has 17 residues. From germline, CDR1 is MDHEN and CDR2 SYDVKM. V shed 7 bases and J shed 5 bases, with 24 bases lying between them. The CDR3 sequence is CASIPFRFEAPDNEQFF. For the CDR3, the DNA is TGTGCCAGCATTCCGTTTAGATTCGAAGCCCCGGACAATGAGCAGTTCTTC.

This chain connects TRBV2 to TRBJ1-2; no clear D. The V gene lost 6 bases and the J gene lost 4 bases, with 18 bases spanning the gap. The CDR3 runs to 15 residues. Germline V gene lookup returns CDR1 SNHLY and CDR2 FYNNEI. This CDR3 is CASSPLRDSFYGYTF. CDR3 nucleotide sequence: TGTGCCAGCAGCCCTCTCCGGGATTCCTTCTATGGCTACACCTTC.

This clone was seen more than once but under ten times. The genes are TRBV7-9 and TRBJ1-6; D is unclear. V lost 5 bases, J lost 9 bases, and 8 bases lay in between. The CDR3 runs 12 residues. In germline, CDR1 is SEHNR, CDR2 FQNEAQ (reference sequence). CDR3 protein: CASSPSGSPLHF. The CDR3 nucleotides are TGTGCCAGCAGCCCATCCGGTTCACCCCTCCACTTT.

In this sample, this clone turned up a few times. The chain has TRBV28 and TRBJ1-2, with D perhaps TRBD1 (5 bases). The length of the CDR3 is 13 residues. Trimming pared 8 bases from V and 5 bases from J, leaving 15 bases between. Germline V gene sequence: CDR1 MDHEN, CDR2 SYDVKM. CDR3 DNA: TGTGCCAGCGGCACCCAGGGTTGGTATGGCTACACCTTC. It yields the protein CASGTQGWYGYTF.

This clone was counted between two and nine times. The chain employs TRBV5-1 and TRBJ2-7; a weak D match, TRBD2 (5 bases). The CDR3 consists of 15 residues. Trimming cost V 2 bases and J 2 bases, with 14 bases left between them. The germline gives CDR1 SGHRS, CDR2 YFSETQ. The DNA of the CDR3 is TGCGCCAGCAGCTTAGGACTTTCGGGCCCCTACGAGCAGTACTTC. Translated, it gives CASSLGLSGPYEQYF.

This chain joins TRBV5-1 and TRBJ1-2, with no clear D. CDR3 size: 13 residues. Germline V gene lookup returns CDR1 SGHRS and CDR2 YFSETQ. Trimming shortened V by 0 bases and J by 3 bases, and 6 bases separated the two germline ends. The CDR3 DNA sequence: TGCGCCAGCAGCTTGGGACGGGACTATGGCTACACCTTC. Its protein product is CASSLGRDYGYTF.

The chain is built from TRBV7-9 and TRBJ2-3; 10 bases align to TRBD2. There are 16 residues in the CDR3. V lost 5 bases and J lost 5; bases outside the gene matches: 10. Germline V gene lookup returns CDR1 SEHNR and CDR2 FQNEAQ (reference sequence). The CDR3 loop reads CASSPPSGSFIDTQYF. DNA of the CDR3: TGTGCCAGCAGCCCACCTAGCGGGAGTTTTATAGATACGCAGTATTTT.

The table lists this clone with a count of one. The CDR3 sequence: CASSPALGGMNTEAFF. CDR3 bases: TGTGCCAGCTCACCTGCGTTGGGGGGGATGAACACTGAAGCTTTCTTT. The V and J genes are TRBV18 and TRBJ1-1; possible D gene TRBD1, 5 bases. This CDR3 contains 16 residues. Germline V gives CDR1 KGHSH, CDR2 LQKENI. V lost 3 bases and J 0 bases, leaving 14 bases between the germline ends.

This chain connects TRBV6-2 or TRBV6-3 to TRBJ2-1; 8 positions agree with TRBD1. Germline V gives CDR1 MNHEY, CDR2 SVGEGT. The J segment lost 2 bases and the V segment lost 6 bases, leaving 6 bases of the junction unmatched. The CDR3 is 15 residues long. For the CDR3, the DNA is TGTGCCAGCAGCCCAGGGGGCGTCCCCTACAATGAGCAGTTCTTC. Translated: CASSPGGVPYNEQFF.

This clone showed up just a few times. J is TRBJ2-2 and V is TRBV27; TRBD2 is a possible D gene (6 bases). CDR3 length: 16 amino acids. Germline assignment: CDR1 MNHEY and CDR2 SMNVEV (reference sequence). V was pared by 7 bases and J by 5 bases, with 20 bases between. DNA for the CDR3: TGTGCCAGCACCCGCCTAGCGCCTGGGGGAACCGGGGAGCTGTTTTTT. It encodes CASTRLAPGGTGELFF.

This clone turned up a few times. The chain combines TRBV2 with TRBJ1-2; tentative D call: TRBD1 (5 bases). Germline V CDR1 and CDR2: SNHLY, FYNNEI. V gave up 5 bases and J gave up 4 bases, with 8 bases separating them. CDR3 length: 12 residues. Written as DNA, the CDR3 is TGTGCCAGCAGTTTCGACAGCTATGGCTACACCTTC. As protein: CASSFDSYGYTF.

The chain uses TRBV28 and TRBJ2-1; 7 nucleotides agree with TRBD2. This CDR3 is built from 16 residues. V shed 4 bases, J shed 8 bases, and the junction held 14 bases outside the gene matches. The germline V gene has CDR1 MDHEN and CDR2 SYDVKM. The CDR3 reads CASSSSGTKYGHEQFF. DNA for the CDR3: TGTGCCAGCAGTTCATCCGGGACTAAGTACGGACATGAGCAGTTCTTC.

Here the CDR3 reads CASSRLTTGTGNTIYF. The DNA of the CDR3 is TGTGCCAGCAGCCGGCTCACAACAGGGACTGGAAACACCATATATTTT. J is TRBJ1-3 and V is TRBV3-1 (or the pseudogene TRBV3-2); tentatively, D is TRBD1 (6 bases). The CDR3 contains 16 residues. Trimming took 4 bases from V and 2 from J, leaving 15 bases between them. Germline-derived CDR1 and CDR2 are LGHDT and YNNKEL (reference sequence).

This clone has a single count. The chain is built from TRBV5-4 and TRBJ2-2; 7 bases match TRBD2. CDR3 length equals 16 residues. V shed 0 bases, J shed 3 bases, and the junction held 5 bases outside the gene matches. Germline V gene sequence: CDR1 SGHNT, CDR2 YYREEE (reference sequence). CDR3 DNA: TGTGCCAGCAGCTTGGCCCTGCTAGCGGACACCGGGGAGCTGTTTTTT. Its translation is CASSLALLADTGELFF.

The chain joins TRBV18 to TRBJ2-5; no clear D gene. There are 14 residues in the CDR3. In germline, CDR1 is KGHSH, CDR2 LQKENI. Deletions cut 2 bases from V and 6 bases from J, with 13 bases between. The CDR3 loop reads CASSPEASGKTQYF. The DNA of the CDR3 is TGTGCCAGCTCACCAGAGGCTAGTGGAAAGACCCAGTACTTC.

The V call is TRBV7-3, the J call TRBJ2-1, with 9 bases that match TRBD2. Germline CDR1 SGHTA, CDR2 FQGTGA. V was pared by 2 bases and J by 8 bases, with 7 bases of the junction left unmatched. This CDR3 is 15 amino acids long. CDR3 DNA sequence: TGTGCCAGCAGCTTACTAGCGGGGTTAACGGATGAGCAGTTCTTC. Protein product: CASSLLAGLTDEQFF.

About this clone itself: One end of the junction varies from germline; a read error may be responsible. V and J are TRBV6-2 or TRBV6-3 and TRBJ2-7, with TRBD2 matching over 12 bases. The CDR3 is 17 amino acids. Per the germline V gene, CDR1 is MNHEY and CDR2 is SVGEGT. The CDR3 protein is CASTYPSGRGSSYEQYF. In nucleotides, the CDR3 is TGTGCCAGCACTTACCCTAGCGGGAGGGGGAGCTCCTACGAGCAGTACTTC.

The chain carries TRBV30 and TRBJ2-7; TRBD2 agrees at 10 bases. The CDR3 contains 13 residues. The V gene's germline CDR1 is GTSNPN and CDR2 SVGIG (reference sequence). Unmatched junction bases numbered 3, after V lost 4 bases and J lost 3 bases. The CDR3 DNA reads as TGTGCCTGGACCTCTAGCGGGGGCTACGAGCAGTACTTC. Amino acid sequence: CAWTSSGGYEQYF.

The CDR3 region has the DNA TGTGCCAGCCTTCCCACAGTGGACTACAATGAGCAGTTCTTC. Its translation is CASLPTVDYNEQFF. V and J are TRBV2 and TRBJ2-1, with D unclear. In germline, CDR1 is SNHLY, CDR2 FYNNEI. V dropped 8 bases and J dropped 3 bases, with 14 bases sitting between them. CDR3 size: 14 residues. The complete variable domain, with remaining parts taken from reference TRBV2 and TRBJ2-1, reads EPEVTQTPSHQVTQMGQEVILRCVPISNHLYFYWYRQILGQKVEFLVSFYNNEISEKSEIFDDQFSVERPDGSNFTLKIRSTKLEDSAMYFCASLPTVDYNEQFFGPGTRLTVL.

CDR3 sequence: CASSAEVAGAKNIQYF. In DNA, the CDR3 is TGTGCCAGCAGCGCCGAAGTAGCGGGAGCCAAAAACATTCAGTACTTC. The rearrangement joins TRBV9 to TRBJ2-4, with TRBD2 matching over 7 bases. Germline CDR1 is SGDLS and CDR2 is YYNGEE. CDR3 length equals 16 residues. The junction had 6 bases not matched to a gene; V was cut back by 3 bases and J by 0 bases.

This chain connects TRBV11-1 to TRBJ1-1, with D tentatively TRBD1 (6 bases). The V gene's germline CDR1 is SGHAT and CDR2 FQDESV (reference sequence). V dropped 8 bases and J dropped 3 bases, with 13 bases sitting between them. The CDR3 is 13 amino acids. The CDR3 region has the DNA TGTGCCAGCGGCGACAGGAGATACACTGAAGCTTTCTTT. Translating gives CASGDRRYTEAFF.

V gene TRBV28 combines with J gene TRBJ2-3; 8 bases line up with TRBD2. This CDR3 contains 14 residues. V trimming: 7 bases; J trimming: 6 bases; junction bases outside the gene matches: 9. CDR1 MDHEN and CDR2 SYDVKM come from the germline V gene. The CDR3 DNA reads TGTGCCAGCACCGTAGCGGGGCTTACTGATACGCAGTATTTT. It encodes CASTVAGLTDTQYF.

This clone is a singleton in its sample. This rearrangement joins TRBV7-2 to TRBJ2-4; 12 positions agree with TRBD2. This CDR3 comprises 19 residues. The germline V gene encodes CDR1 SGHTA and CDR2 FQGNSA. V was pared by 5 bases and J by 0 bases, with 11 bases of the junction left unmatched. The CDR3 is CASSPLAGGRKPAKNIQYF. The CDR3 coding sequence is TGTGCCAGCAGCCCACTAGCGGGAGGTCGAAAACCAGCCAAAAACATTCAGTACTTC.

This sequence joins TRBV7-6 and TRBJ2-5; TRBD2 might be the D (7 bases). Germline lookup yields CDR1 SGHVS and CDR2 FNYEAQ. Trimming cost V 1 base and J 2 bases, with 17 bases left between them. This CDR3 is built from 17 residues. The CDR3 region is CASSLVLRGGKQETQYF. Here the CDR3 DNA reads TGTGCCAGCAGCTTAGTATTGAGGGGGGGGAAGCAAGAGACCCAGTACTTC.